A single count supports the clone carrying this T cell receptor beta chain. Per the study methods: ImmunoSEQ junction-only sequences lacked quality scores, so their filtering differed. The protocol was immunoSEQ multiplex PCR, while the TCRdb copy is restricted to in-frame clones and leaves out a portion. Clone size and V and J calls were adopted from that table, with D and trimming inferred from the DNA. The sample lists 2,500,000 or so clones, approximately 90% occurring once. Those who donated, Caucasian adults without exception, all lived in Nashville, Tennessee. This CDR3 region has 15 residues. Trimming took off 6 bases at V and 1 base at J, with 16 bases between the two ends. Per the germline V gene, CDR1 is SGHNT and CDR2 is YENEEA. The data were obtained in a study of shared clonotypes between healthy human individuals.

The V gene is TRBV11-3, the J gene TRBJ2-7; D tentatively reads TRBD1 or TRBD2 (5 bases each). This TCR was sampled from a man aged 18 to 30 in good health. Sequencing was performed on naive CD4+ T cells sorted from blood. The sample's subset: CD45RA+ positively selected. The CDR3 is CASRPGTVGSYEQYF. In DNA form, the CDR3 reads TGTGCCAGCAGGCCCGGGACCGTGGGGTCCTACGAGCAGTACTTC.